What follows describes a single T cell receptor (beta chain). In the original processing: Estimation of nucleated cell counts relied on the amplification of reference gene primers. TCRdb's copy holds only in-frame clones and misses some; the assay was immunoSEQ multiplex PCR. V and J calls and clone size are copied from that table; D and trimming were computed from the DNA. Here the sample spans around 140,000 clones, roughly nine tenths being singletons. Germline V gene lookup returns CDR1 MGHRA and CDR2 YSYEKL. The CDR3 is made up of 15 amino acids. The junction had 4 bases not matched to a gene; V was cut back by 1 base and J by 2 bases. The data belong to a study of blood T cell repertoires in COVID-19. Study context: The United States, Italy and Spain supplied acute and convalescent COVID-19 samples. PBMCs, B-cell-depleted T cells, or T cells provided the cDNA or gDNA that made up the material.

This clonotype was obtained from a human donor in a cohort sampled during active COVID-19. Sequencing was carried out using peripheral blood. The rearrangement joins TRBV4-1 to TRBJ1-1; 7 nucleotides line up with TRBD1. CDR3 region: CASSQAGQANTEAFF. The CDR3 nucleotides are TGCGCCAGCAGCCAAGCCGGACAGGCTAACACTGAAGCTTTCTTT.